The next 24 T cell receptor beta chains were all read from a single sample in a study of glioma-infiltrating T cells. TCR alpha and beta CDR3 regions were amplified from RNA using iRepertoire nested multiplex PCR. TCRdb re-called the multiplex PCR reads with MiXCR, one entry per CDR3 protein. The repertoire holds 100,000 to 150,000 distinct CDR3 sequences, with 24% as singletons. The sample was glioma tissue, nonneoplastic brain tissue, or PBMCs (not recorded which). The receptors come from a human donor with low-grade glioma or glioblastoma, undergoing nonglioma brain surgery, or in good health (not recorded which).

The CDR3 spells CASRIDSRSGNTIYF. The CDR3 DNA sequence: TGTGCCAGCAGGATCGACAGCCGCTCTGGAAACACCATATATTTT. V is TRBV6-1 and J is TRBJ1-3, with D maybe TRBD1 (5 bases). Between the trimmed V and J ends, which lost 6 bases and 0 bases, there was a span of 12 bases. Germline CDR1 reads MNHNS; CDR2 reads SASEGT. This CDR3 has 15 amino acids.

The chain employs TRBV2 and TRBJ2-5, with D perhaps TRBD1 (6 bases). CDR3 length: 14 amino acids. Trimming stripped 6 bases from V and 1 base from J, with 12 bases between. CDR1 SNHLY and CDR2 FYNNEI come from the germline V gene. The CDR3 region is CASRPDRTQETQYF. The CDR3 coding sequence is TGTGCCAGCAGACCAGACAGGACCCAAGAGACCCAGTACTTC.

CDR3 loop: CASSQLMGGARETQYF. The CDR3 DNA reads TGTGCCAGCAGCCAACTCATGGGGGGGGCGAGAGAGACCCAGTACTTC. This chain links TRBV7-7 with TRBJ2-5, with a tentative D call TRBD2 (7 bases). The CDR3 contains 16 residues. From germline, CDR1 is SSHAT and CDR2 FNYEAQ (reference sequence). Trimming took 5 bases from V and 4 from J, leaving 20 bases between them.

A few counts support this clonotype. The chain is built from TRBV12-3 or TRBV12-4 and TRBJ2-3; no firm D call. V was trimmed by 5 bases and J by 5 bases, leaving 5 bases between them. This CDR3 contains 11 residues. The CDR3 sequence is CASSTGDTQYF. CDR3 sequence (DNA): TGTGCCAGCAGTACCGGAGATACGCAGTATTTT.

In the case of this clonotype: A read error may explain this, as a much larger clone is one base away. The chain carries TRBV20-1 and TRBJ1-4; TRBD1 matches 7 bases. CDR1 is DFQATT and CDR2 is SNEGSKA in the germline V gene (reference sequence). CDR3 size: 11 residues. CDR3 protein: CSDRNTGDLFF. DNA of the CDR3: TGCAGTGATAGAAATACAGGGGATCTGTTTTTT.

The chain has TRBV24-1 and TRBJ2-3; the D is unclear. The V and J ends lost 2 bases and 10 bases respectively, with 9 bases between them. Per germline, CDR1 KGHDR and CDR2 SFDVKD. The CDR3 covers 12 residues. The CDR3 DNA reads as TGTGCCACCAGTGATTCGGTACCCGCGCAGTATTTT. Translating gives CATSDSVPAQYF.

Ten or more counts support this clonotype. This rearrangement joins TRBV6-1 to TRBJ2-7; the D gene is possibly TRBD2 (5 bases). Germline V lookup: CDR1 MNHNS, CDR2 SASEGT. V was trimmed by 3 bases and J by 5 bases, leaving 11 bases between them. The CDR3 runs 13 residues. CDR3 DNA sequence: TGTGCCAGCAGTGAGGCCCTCGGGAACGAGCAGTACGTC. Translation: CASSEALGNEQYV.

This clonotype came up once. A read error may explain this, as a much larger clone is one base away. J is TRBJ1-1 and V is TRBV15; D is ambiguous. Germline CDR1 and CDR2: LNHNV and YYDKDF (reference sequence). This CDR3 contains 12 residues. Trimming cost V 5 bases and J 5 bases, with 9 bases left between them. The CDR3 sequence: CATSLLSTEAFF. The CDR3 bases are TGTGCCACCAGCCTCCTTTCTACTGAAGCTTTCTTT.

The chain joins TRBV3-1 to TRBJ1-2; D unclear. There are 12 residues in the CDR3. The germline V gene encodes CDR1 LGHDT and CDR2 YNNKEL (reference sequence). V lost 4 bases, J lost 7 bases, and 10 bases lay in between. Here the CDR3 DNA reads TGTGCCAGCAGCCGCGCAATATGTGGCTACACCTTC. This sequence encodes CASSRAICGYTF.

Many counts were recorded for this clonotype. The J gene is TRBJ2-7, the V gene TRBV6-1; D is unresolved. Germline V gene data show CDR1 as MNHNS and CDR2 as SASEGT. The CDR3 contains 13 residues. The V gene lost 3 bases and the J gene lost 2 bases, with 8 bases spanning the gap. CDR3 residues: CASSDVVPYEQYV. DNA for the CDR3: TGTGCCAGCAGTGATGTGGTCCCCTACGAGCAGTACGTC.

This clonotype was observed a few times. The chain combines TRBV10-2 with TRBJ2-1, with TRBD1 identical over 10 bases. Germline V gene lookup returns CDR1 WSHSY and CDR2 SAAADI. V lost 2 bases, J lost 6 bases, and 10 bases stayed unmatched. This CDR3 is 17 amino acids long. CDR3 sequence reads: CASSERTWGQGRNEQFF. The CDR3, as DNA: TGCGCCAGCAGTGAGCGCACGTGGGGACAGGGGCGCAATGAGCAGTTCTTC.

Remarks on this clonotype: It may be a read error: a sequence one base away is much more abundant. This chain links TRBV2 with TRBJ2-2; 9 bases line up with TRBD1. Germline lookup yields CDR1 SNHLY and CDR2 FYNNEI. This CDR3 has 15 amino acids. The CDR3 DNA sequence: TGTGCCAGCAGTAAAGCCACAGGGGGCTCCGGGGAGCTGTCTTTT. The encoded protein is CASSKATGGSGELSF.

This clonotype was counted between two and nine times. The CDR3 nucleotides read TGTGCCAGCAGCCAAGAAGGTGGTTCACCCCTCCACTTT. Protein: CASSQEGGSPLHF. The chain is built from TRBV3-1 and TRBJ1-6; D call uncertain. V lost 0 bases, J lost 9 bases, and 6 bases lay in between. The CDR3 contains 13 residues. Germline V gene sequence: CDR1 LGHDT, CDR2 YNNKEL (reference sequence).

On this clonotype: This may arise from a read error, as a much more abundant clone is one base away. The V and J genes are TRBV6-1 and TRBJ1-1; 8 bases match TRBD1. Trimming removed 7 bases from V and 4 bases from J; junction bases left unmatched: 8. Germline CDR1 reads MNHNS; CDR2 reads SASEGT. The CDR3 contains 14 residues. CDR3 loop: CASNNTGGGTEAFF. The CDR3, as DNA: TGTGCCAGCAATAACACAGGGGGGGGCACTGAAGCTTTCTTT.

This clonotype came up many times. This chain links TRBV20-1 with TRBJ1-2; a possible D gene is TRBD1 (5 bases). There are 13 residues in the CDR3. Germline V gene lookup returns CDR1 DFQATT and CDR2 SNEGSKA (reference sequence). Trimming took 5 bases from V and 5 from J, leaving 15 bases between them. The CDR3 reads CSAAHGGGYGYTF. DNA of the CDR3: TGCAGTGCTGCCCACGGGGGTGGATATGGCTACACCTTC.

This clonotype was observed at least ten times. The CDR3 region has the DNA TGTGCCAGCAGTCCGGACAGAAGCTCCTACAATGAGCAGTTCTTC. Translating gives CASSPDRSSYNEQFF. The V and J genes are TRBV6-1 and TRBJ2-1, with a weak D call TRBD1 (6 bases). The germline gives CDR1 MNHNS, CDR2 SASEGT. V was pared by 5 bases and J by 0 bases, with 11 bases between. The CDR3 runs to 15 residues.

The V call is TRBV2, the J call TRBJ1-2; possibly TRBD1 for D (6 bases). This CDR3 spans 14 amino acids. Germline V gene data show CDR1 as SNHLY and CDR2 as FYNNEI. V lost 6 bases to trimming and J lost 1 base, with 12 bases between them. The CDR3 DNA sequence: TGTGCCAGCAGGGCCGACAGGAATAACTATGGCTACACCTTC. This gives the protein CASRADRNNYGYTF.

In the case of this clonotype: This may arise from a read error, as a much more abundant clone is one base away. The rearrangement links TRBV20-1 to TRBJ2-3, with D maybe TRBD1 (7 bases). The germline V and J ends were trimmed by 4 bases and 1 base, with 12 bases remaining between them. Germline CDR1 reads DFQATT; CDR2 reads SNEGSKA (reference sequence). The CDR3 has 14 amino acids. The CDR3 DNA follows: TGCAGTGCTAACGCAGGGGGGCGCACAGATACGCAGTATTTT. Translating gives CSANAGGRTDTQYF.

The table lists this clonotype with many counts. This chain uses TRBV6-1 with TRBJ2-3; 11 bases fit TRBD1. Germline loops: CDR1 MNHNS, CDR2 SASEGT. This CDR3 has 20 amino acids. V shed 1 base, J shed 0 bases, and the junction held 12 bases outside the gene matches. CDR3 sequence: CASSEGRWGTGGPSTDTQYF. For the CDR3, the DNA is TGTGCCAGCAGTGAAGGACGCTGGGGGACAGGGGGACCAAGCACAGATACGCAGTATTTT.

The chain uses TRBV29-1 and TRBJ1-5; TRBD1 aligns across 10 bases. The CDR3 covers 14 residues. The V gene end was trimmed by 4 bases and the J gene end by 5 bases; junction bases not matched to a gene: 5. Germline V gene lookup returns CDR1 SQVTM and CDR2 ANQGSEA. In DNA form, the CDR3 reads TGCAGCGTTGGGGGAGGACAGGGGGATCAGCCCCAGCATTTT. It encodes CSVGGGQGDQPQHF.

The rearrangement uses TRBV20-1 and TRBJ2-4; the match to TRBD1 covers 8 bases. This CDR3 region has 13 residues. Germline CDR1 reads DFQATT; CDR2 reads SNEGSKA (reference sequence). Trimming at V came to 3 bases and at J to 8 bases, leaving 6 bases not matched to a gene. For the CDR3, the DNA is TGCAGTGCTAGCATTGGACAGGGAGACATTCAGTACTTC. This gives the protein CSASIGQGDIQYF.

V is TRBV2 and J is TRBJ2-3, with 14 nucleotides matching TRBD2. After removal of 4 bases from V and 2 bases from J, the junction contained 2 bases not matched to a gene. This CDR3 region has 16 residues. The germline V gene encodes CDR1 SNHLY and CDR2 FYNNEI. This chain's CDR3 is CASSAGLAGVTDTQYF. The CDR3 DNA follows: TGTGCCAGCAGTGCGGGACTAGCGGGGGTCACAGATACGCAGTATTTT.

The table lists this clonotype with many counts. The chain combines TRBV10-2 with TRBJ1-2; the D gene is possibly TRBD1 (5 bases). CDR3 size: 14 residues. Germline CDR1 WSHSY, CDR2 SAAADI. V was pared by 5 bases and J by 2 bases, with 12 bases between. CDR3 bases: TGCGCCAGCAGTTTAGGACAACCCAACTATGGCTACACCTTC. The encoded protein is CASSLGQPNYGYTF.

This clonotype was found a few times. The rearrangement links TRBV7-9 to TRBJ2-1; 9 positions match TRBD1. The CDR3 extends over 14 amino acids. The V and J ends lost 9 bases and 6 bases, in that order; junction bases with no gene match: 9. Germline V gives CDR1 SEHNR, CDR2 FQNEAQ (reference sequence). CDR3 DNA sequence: TGTGCCAGTCAGATTGGGGACAGGGCCAATGAGCAGTTCTTC. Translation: CASQIGDRANEQFF.